These 10 T cell receptor beta chains came from one sample sequenced in a study of monozygotic twins with inflammatory bowel disease. TCRdb re-called the 5' RACE reads and gives one entry per CDR3 protein, without DNA. The sample data list roughly 200,000 distinct CDR3 sequences. Sequences were obtained from blood. These receptors came from a human donor with ulcerative colitis or Crohn's disease, or a healthy co-twin of an affected twin (not recorded which).

The J gene is TRBJ2-2, the V gene TRBV24-1. Per the germline V gene, CDR1 is KGHDR and CDR2 is SFDVKD. The CDR3 consists of 16 residues. This CDR3 reads CATSDWSSGNTGELFF.

This chain joins TRBV9 and TRBJ2-1; TCRdb indicates TRBD1, and absent DNA this call remains unverified. There are 16 residues in the CDR3. Germline V gene sequence: CDR1 SGDLS, CDR2 YYNGEE. This CDR3 reads CASSPWDPASYNEQFF.

J is TRBJ2-2 and V is TRBV9. Germline loops: CDR1 SGDLS, CDR2 YYNGEE. CDR3 size: 15 residues. CDR3 loop: CASSVASSVTGELFF.

The V call is TRBV27, the J call TRBJ1-1; there is no DNA to check the TCRdb D call of TRBD1. Germline CDR1 reads MNHEY; CDR2 reads SMNVEV (reference sequence). The length of the CDR3 is 14 residues. The chain's CDR3 is CASSPSFWGAEAFF.

The chain has TRBV12-5 and TRBJ2-1; TCRdb gives TRBD2 as the D gene, but with no DNA this cannot be confirmed. In germline, CDR1 is LGHNT, CDR2 FRNRAP. The CDR3 runs to 16 residues. CDR3 region: CASGSYLAGTDNEQFF.

The J gene is TRBJ2-3, the V gene TRBV4-1. The germline gives CDR1 MGHRA, CDR2 YSYEKL. The CDR3 has 15 amino acids. CDR3 residues: CASRRGNSATDTQYF.

The chain has TRBV29-1 and TRBJ1-2. CDR3 length: 11 residues. CDR1 and CDR2 from the germline V gene are SQVTM and ANQGSEA. CDR3 sequence reads: CSGTVNYGYTF.

The chain is built from TRBV3-1 and TRBJ1-1. Germline V lookup: CDR1 LGHDT, CDR2 YNNKEL (reference sequence). This CDR3 comprises 11 residues. The chain's CDR3 is CASSQDYTAFF. Full variable domain (missing parts from reference TRBV3-1 and TRBJ1-1): DTAVSQTPKYLVTQMGNDKSIKCEQNLGHDTMYWYKQDSKKFLKIMFSYNNKELIINETVPNRFSPKSPDKAHLNLHINSLELGDSAVYFCASSQDYTAFFGQGTRLTVV.

The J gene is TRBJ1-2, the V gene TRBV7-8; TCRdb indicates TRBD1, and absent DNA this call remains unverified. Germline loops: CDR1 SGHVS, CDR2 FQNEAQ. This CDR3 spans 12 amino acids. The CDR3 sequence: CASSDSLYGYTF.

CDR3: CATSPGDGYEQYF. The V and J genes are TRBV15 and TRBJ2-7; TCRdb's D call, TRBD1, is unchecked because there is no DNA. There are 13 residues in the CDR3. Germline V CDR1 and CDR2: LNHNV, YYDKDF (reference sequence).